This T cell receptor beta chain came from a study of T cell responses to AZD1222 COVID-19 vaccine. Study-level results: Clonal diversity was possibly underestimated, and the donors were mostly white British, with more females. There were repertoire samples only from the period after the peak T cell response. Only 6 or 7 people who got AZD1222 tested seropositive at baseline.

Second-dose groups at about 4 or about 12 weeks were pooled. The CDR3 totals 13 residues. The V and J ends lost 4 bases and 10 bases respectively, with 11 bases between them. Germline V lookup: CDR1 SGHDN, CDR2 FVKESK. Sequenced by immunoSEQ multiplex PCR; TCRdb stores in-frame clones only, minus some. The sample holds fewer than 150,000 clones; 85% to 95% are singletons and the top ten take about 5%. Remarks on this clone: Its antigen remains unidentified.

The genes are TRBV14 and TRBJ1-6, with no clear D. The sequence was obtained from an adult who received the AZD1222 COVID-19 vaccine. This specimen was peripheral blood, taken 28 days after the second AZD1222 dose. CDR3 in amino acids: CASSPWSGSPLHF. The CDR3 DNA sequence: TGTGCCAGCAGCCCCTGGTCGGGGTCACCCCTCCACTTT.